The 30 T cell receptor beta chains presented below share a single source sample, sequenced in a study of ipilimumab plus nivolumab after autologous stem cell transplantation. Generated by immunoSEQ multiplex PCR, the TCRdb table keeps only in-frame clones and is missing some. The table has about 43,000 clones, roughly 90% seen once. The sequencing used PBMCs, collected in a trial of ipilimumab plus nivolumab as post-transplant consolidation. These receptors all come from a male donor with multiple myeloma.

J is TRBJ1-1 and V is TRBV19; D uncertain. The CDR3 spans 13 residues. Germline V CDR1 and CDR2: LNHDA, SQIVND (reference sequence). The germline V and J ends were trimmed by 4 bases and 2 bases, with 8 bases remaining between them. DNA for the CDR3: TGTGCCAGTAGTACGAACGTAAACACTGAAGCTTTCTTT. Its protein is CASSTNVNTEAFF.

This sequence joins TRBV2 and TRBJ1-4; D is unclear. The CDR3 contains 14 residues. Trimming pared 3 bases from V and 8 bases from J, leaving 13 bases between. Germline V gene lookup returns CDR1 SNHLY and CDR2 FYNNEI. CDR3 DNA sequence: TGTGCCAGCAGTGATGACTCCGTCGGGGAAAAACTGTTTTTT. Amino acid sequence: CASSDDSVGEKLFF.

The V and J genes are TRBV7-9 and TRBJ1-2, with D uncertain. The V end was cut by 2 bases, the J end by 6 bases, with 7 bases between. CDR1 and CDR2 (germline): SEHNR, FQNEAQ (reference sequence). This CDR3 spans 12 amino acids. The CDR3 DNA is TGTGCCAGCAGCTTAAGTACGAATGGCTACACCTTC. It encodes CASSLSTNGYTF.

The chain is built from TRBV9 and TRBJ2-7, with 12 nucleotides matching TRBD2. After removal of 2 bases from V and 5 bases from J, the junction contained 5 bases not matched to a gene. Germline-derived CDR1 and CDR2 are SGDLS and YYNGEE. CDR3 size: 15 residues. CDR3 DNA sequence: TGTGCCAGCAGCGTCGGGACTAGCGGGCCCCACGAGCAGTACTTC. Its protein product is CASSVGTSGPHEQYF. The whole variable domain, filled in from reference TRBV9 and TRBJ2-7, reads DSGVTQTPKHLITATGQRVTLRCSPRSGDLSVYWYQQSLDQGLQFLIQYYNGEERAKGNILERFSAQQFPDLHSELNLSSLELGDSALYFCASSVGTSGPHEQYFGPGTRLTVT.

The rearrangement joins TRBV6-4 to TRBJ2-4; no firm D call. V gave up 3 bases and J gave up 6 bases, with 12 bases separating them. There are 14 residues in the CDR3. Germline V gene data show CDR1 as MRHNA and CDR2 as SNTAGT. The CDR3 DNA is TGTGCCAGCAGTGAATCCGGGTCCCCAAACATTCAGTACTTC. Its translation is CASSESGSPNIQYF.

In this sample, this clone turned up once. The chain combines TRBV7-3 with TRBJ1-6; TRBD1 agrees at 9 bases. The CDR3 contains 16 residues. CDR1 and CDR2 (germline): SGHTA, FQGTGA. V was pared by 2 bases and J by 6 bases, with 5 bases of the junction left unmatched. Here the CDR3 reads CASSLGGTGFNSPLHF. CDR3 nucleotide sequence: TGTGCCAGCAGCTTAGGGGGGACAGGGTTTAATTCACCCCTCCACTTT.

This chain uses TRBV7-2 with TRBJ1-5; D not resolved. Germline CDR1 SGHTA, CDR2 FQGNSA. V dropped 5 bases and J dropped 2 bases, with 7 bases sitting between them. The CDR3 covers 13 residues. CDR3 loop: CASSHPGNQPQHF. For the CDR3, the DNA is TGTGCCAGCAGCCACCCCGGCAATCAGCCCCAGCATTTT.

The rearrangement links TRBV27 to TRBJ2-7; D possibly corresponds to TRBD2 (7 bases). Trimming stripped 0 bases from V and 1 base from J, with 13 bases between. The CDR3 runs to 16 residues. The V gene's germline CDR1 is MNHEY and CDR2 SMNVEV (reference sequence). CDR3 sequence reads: CASSLSSGGWSYEQYF. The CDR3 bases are TGTGCCAGCAGTTTATCGTCGGGGGGCTGGTCCTACGAGCAGTACTTC.

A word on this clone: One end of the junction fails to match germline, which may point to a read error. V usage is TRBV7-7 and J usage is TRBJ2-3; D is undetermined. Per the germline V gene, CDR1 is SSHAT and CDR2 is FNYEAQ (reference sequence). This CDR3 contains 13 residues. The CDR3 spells CASSPTSTDTQYF. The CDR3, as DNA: TGTGCTAGCAGTCCCACCAGCACAGATACGCAGTATTTT. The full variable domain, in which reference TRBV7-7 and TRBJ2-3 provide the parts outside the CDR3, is GAGVSQSPRYKVTKRGQDVTLRCDPISSHATLYWYQQALGQGPEFLTYFNYEAQPDKSGLPSDRFSAERPEGSISTLTIQRTEQRDSAMYRCASSPTSTDTQYFGPGTRLTVL.

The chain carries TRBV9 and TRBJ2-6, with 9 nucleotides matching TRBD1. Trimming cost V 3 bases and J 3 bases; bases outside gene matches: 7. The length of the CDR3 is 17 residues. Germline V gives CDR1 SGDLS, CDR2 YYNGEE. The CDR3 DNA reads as TGTGCCAGCAGCGGACAGGGGGTATCGCGTGGGGCCAACGTCCTGACTTTC. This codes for CASSGQGVSRGANVLTF.

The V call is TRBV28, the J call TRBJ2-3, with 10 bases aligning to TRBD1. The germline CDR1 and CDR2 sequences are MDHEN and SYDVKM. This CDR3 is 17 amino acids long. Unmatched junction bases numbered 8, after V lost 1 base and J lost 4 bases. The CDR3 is CASSLYTRGTGADTQYF. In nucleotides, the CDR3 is TGTGCCAGCAGTTTATATACCCGCGGGACAGGGGCAGATACGCAGTATTTT.

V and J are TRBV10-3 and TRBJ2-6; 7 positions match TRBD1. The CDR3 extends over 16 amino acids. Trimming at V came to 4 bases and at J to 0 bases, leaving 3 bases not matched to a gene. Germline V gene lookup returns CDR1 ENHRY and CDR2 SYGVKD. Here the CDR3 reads CAISVGGSSGANVLTF. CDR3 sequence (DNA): TGTGCCATCAGTGTAGGGGGCAGCTCTGGGGCCAACGTCCTGACTTTC.

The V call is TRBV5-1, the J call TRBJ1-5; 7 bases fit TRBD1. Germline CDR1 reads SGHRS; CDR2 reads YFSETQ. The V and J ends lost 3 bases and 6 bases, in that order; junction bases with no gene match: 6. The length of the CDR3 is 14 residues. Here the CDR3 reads CASSSQGEGQPQHF. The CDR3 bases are TGCGCCAGCAGCTCGCAGGGGGAGGGTCAGCCCCAGCATTTT.

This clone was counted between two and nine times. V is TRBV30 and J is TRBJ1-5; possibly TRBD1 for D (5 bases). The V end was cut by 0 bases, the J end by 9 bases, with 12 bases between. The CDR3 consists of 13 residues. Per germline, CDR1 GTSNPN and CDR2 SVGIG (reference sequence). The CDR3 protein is CAWSVGTARPQHF. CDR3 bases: TGTGCCTGGAGTGTCGGGACTGCCAGGCCCCAGCATTTT.

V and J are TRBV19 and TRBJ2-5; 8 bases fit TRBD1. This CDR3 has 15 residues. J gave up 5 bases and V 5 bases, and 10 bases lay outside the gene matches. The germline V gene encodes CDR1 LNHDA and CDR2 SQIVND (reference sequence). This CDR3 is CASSARTGLWETQYF. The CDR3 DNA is TGTGCCAGTAGTGCGAGGACAGGGCTGTGGGAGACCCAGTACTTC. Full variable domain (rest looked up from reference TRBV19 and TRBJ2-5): DGGITQSPKYLFRKEGQNVTLSCEQNLNHDAMYWYRQDPGQGLRLIYYSQIVNDFQKGDIAEGYSVSREKKESFPLTVTSAQKNPTAFYLCASSARTGLWETQYFGPGTRLLVL.

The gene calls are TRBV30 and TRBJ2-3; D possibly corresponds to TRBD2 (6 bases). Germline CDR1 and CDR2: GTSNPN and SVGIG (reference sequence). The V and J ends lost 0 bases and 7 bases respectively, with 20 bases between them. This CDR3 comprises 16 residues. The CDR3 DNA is TGTGCCTGGAGTGTACTGGGTCTAGCGTTGGGATATACGCAGTATTTT. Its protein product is CAWSVLGLALGYTQYF.

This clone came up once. In nucleotides, the CDR3 is TGTGCCAGTGGACAGGGGGCAGGGAATGAGCAGTTCTTC. As protein: CASGQGAGNEQFF. The V and J genes are TRBV5-4 and TRBJ2-1; 11 bases fit TRBD1. The CDR3 spans 13 residues. Germline V CDR1 and CDR2: SGHNT, YYREEE (reference sequence). J lost 7 bases, V lost 8 bases, and 5 bases had no gene match.

CDR3 in amino acids: CASSPSGAQDTEAFF. CDR3 DNA: TGTGCCAGCTCACCATCGGGGGCGCAGGACACTGAAGCTTTCTTT. V usage is TRBV18 and J usage is TRBJ1-1, with D maybe TRBD1 (6 bases). Germline CDR1 and CDR2: KGHSH and LQKENI. The V gene lost 2 bases and the J gene lost 3 bases, with 13 bases spanning the gap. This CDR3 comprises 15 residues.

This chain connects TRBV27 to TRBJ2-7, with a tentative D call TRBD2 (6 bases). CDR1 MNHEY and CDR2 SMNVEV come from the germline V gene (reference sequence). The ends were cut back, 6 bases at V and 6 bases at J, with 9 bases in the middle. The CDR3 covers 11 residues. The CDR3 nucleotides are TGTGCCAGCAGGAGGGACTCCGAGCAGTACTTC. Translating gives CASRRDSEQYF.

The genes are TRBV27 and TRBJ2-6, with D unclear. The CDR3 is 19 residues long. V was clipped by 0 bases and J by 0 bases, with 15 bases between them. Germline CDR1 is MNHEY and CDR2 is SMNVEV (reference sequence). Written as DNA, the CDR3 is TGTGCCAGCAGTTTATCCCGCTTGCGGCTTAACTCTGGGGCCAACGTCCTGACTTTC. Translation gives CASSLSRLRLNSGANVLTF.

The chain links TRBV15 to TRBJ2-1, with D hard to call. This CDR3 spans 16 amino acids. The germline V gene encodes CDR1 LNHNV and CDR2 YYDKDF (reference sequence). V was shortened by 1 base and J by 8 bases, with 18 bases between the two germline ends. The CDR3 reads CATSRGEAQPWDEQFF. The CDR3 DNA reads TGTGCCACCAGCAGAGGGGAAGCCCAGCCTTGGGATGAGCAGTTCTTC.

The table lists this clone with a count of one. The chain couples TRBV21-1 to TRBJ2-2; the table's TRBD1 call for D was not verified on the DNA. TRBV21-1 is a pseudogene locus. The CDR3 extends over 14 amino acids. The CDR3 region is CASSEQGWRRELFF. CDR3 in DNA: TGTGCCAGCAGCGAACAGGGTTGGCGAAGGGAGCTGTTTTTT.

CDR3 sequence reads: CATSRDPDLKKLFF. In DNA form, the CDR3 reads TGTGCCACCAGCAGAGATCCTGACCTGAAAAAACTGTTTTTT. The chain has TRBV15 and TRBJ1-4; D is unclear. The CDR3 totals 14 residues. V was cut by 0 bases and J by 9 bases, with 11 bases left in between. The germline gives CDR1 LNHNV, CDR2 YYDKDF (reference sequence).

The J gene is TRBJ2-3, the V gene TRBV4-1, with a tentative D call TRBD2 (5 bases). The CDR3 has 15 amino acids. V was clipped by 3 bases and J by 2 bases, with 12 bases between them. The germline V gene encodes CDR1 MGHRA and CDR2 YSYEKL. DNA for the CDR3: TGCGCCAGCAGCCACCGATCCGGGGACACAGATACGCAGTATTTT. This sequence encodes CASSHRSGDTDTQYF.

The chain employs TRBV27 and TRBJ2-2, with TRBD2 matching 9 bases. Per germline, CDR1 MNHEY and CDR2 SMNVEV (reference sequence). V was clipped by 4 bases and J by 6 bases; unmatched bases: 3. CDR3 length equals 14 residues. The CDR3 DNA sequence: TGTGCCAGCAGTTCGGTAGCGGGAGCCGGGGAGCTGTTTTTT. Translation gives CASSSVAGAGELFF.

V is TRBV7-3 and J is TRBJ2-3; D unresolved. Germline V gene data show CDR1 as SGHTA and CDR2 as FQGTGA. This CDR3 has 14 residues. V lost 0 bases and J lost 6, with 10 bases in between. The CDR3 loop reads CASSLTQAQDTQYF. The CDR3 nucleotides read TGTGCCAGCAGCTTAACTCAGGCCCAGGATACGCAGTATTTT.

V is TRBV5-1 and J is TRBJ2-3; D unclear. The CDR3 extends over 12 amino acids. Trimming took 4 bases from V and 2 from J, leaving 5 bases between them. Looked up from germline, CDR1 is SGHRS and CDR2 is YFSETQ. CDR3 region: CASSLTTDTQYF. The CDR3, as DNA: TGCGCCAGCAGCCTTACCACAGATACGCAGTATTTT.

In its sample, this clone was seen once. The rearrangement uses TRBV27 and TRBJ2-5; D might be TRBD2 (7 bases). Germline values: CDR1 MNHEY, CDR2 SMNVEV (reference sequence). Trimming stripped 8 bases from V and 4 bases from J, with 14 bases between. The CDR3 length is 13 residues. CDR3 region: CASWAGARETQYF. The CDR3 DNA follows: TGTGCCAGCTGGGCGGGGGCCAGAGAGACCCAGTACTTC.

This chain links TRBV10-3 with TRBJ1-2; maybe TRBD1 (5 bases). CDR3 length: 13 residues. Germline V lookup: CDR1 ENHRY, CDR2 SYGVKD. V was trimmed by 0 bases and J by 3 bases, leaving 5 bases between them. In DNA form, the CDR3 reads TGTGCCATCAGTGAGTCGGGGGACTATGGCTACACCTTC. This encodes CAISESGDYGYTF.

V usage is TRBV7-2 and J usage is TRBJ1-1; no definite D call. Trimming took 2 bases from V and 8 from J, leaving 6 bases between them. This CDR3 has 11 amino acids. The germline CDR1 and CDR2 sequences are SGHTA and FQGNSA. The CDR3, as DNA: TGTGCCAGCAGCTTACGCGCCGAAGCTTTCTTT. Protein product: CASSLRAEAFF.